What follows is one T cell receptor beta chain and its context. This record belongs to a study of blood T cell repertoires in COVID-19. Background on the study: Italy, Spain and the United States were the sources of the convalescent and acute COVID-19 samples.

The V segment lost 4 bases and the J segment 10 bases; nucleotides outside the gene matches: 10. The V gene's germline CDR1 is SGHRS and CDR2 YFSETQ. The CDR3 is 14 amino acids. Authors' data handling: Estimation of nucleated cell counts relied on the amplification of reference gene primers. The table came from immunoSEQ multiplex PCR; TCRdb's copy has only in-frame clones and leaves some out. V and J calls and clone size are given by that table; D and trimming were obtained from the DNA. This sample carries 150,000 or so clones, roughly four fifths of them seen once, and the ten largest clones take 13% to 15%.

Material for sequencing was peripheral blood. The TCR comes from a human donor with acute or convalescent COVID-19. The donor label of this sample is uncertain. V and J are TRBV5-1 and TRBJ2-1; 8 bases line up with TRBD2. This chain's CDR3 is CASSQERGGEEQFF. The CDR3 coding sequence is TGCGCCAGCAGCCAAGAACGGGGGGGCGAGGAGCAGTTCTTC.